The next 21 T cell receptor beta chains were all read from a single sample in a study of CD8+ T cells in alopecia areata. Extracted RNA was reverse transcribed, and the resulting cDNA served as sequencing template. Profiled with immunoSEQ multiplex PCR; TCRdb holds only in-frame clones, not every one. Of thousands of clones listed, less than 65% are singletons. Lesional scalp punch biopsies and peripheral blood were collected from alopecia areata patients. The specimen was skin. All receptors derive from a human donor with alopecia areata.

The chain couples TRBV6-5 to TRBJ2-7; 8 positions match TRBD1. Germline V gene lookup returns CDR1 MNHEY and CDR2 SVGAGI. CDR3 length: 15 residues. With V trimmed by 4 bases and J by 4 bases, 9 bases remained unmatched. In DNA, the CDR3 is TGTGCCAGCAGTTCTACCGGGACAGGTGTATACGAGCAGTACTTC. It encodes CASSSTGTGVYEQYF.

The chain employs TRBV9 and TRBJ1-6; no reliable D call. V was clipped by 0 bases and J by 10 bases, with 14 bases between them. This CDR3 contains 15 residues. Germline values: CDR1 SGDLS, CDR2 YYNGEE. DNA of the CDR3: TGTGCCAGCAGCGTAGGACGTGACCCGGGGTCACCCCTCCACTTT. Its protein is CASSVGRDPGSPLHF.

The rearrangement links TRBV5-6 to TRBJ1-1; 7 nucleotides agree with TRBD1. CDR1 and CDR2 from the germline V gene are SGHDT and YYEEEE. The CDR3 contains 17 residues. V lost 4 bases to trimming and J lost 2 bases; unmatched junction nucleotides: 14. CDR3: CASSLMGTVKINTEAFF. The DNA of the CDR3 is TGTGCCAGCAGCCTAATGGGGACAGTAAAGATTAACACTGAAGCTTTCTTT.

This clone came up a few times. V is TRBV6-6 and J is TRBJ2-5, with D possibly matching TRBD2 (6 bases). Trimming shortened V by 0 bases and J by 2 bases, and 7 bases separated the two germline ends. Germline CDR1 is MNHNY and CDR2 is SVGAGI (reference sequence). The CDR3 sequence is 14 residues long. CDR3 region: CASSYSGTQETQYF. CDR3 bases: TGTGCCAGCAGTTACTCTGGGACTCAAGAGACCCAGTACTTC.

This clone has just a few counts. The CDR3 protein is CASSPANRVALSSGYTF. The CDR3 nucleotides are TGTGCCAGCTCACCAGCCAACAGGGTGGCTTTGTCCTCTGGCTACACCTTC. The chain carries TRBV18 and TRBJ1-2, with a tentative D call TRBD1 (6 bases). V lost 2 bases and J 7 bases, leaving 23 bases between the germline ends. The CDR3 extends over 17 amino acids. Germline-derived CDR1 and CDR2 are KGHSH and LQKENI. The full variable domain, completed using reference TRBV18 and TRBJ1-2, is NAGVMQNPRHLVRRRGQEARLRCSPMKGHSHVYWYRQLPEEGLKFMVYLQKENIIDESGMPKERFSAEFPKEGPSILRIQQVVRGDSAAYFCASSPANRVALSSGYTFGSGTRLTVV.

The gene calls are TRBV11-2 and TRBJ2-6; D is uncertain. V was trimmed by 1 base and J by 5 bases, leaving 6 bases between them. CDR3 length: 14 amino acids. Germline CDR1 and CDR2: SGHAT and FQNNGV. CDR3 region: CASSLAGRANVLTF. The CDR3 DNA reads as TGTGCCAGCAGCTTAGCAGGACGGGCCAACGTCCTGACTTTC.

The count of this clone is one. The rearrangement uses TRBV7-9 and TRBJ2-7, with D uncertain. There are 16 residues in the CDR3. The germline CDR1 and CDR2 sequences are SEHNR and FQNEAQ (reference sequence). V lost 2 bases to trimming and J lost 0 bases, with 14 bases between them. The CDR3 region has the DNA TGTGCCAGCAGCTTACTTGGCTCGTCTAGCTCCTACGAGCAGTACTTC. Its translation is CASSLLGSSSSYEQYF.

J is TRBJ2-4 and V is TRBV28; 13 positions agree with TRBD2. The V gene's germline CDR1 is MDHEN and CDR2 SYDVKM. Unmatched junction bases numbered 7, after V lost 2 bases and J lost 6 bases. The CDR3 has 17 amino acids. CDR3 coding DNA: TGTGCCAGCAGTTTACCGGGACTAGCGGGACTATCAAACATTCAGTACTTC. It translates to CASSLPGLAGLSNIQYF. Full variable domain (remainder filled in from reference TRBV28 and TRBJ2-4): DVKVTQSSRYLVKRTGEKVFLECVQDMDHENMFWYRQDPGLGLRLIYFSYDVKMKEKGDIPEGYSVSREKKERFSLILESASTNQTSMYLCASSLPGLAGLSNIQYFGAGTRLSVL.

The chain joins TRBV20-1 to TRBJ2-7, with 7 bases matching TRBD2. This CDR3 is 11 amino acids long. CDR1 and CDR2 from the germline V gene are DFQATT and SNEGSKA (reference sequence). Germline trimming cut 5 bases from V and 4 bases from J; bases unmatched to any gene: 2. The CDR3 spells CSALADYEQYF. DNA for the CDR3: TGCAGTGCTCTAGCGGATTACGAGCAGTACTTC.

The J gene is TRBJ2-7, the V gene TRBV4-1; TRBD1 matches 8 bases. This CDR3 is 15 amino acids long. Germline V gene lookup returns CDR1 MGHRA and CDR2 YSYEKL. V lost 3 bases to trimming and J lost 2 bases; unmatched junction nucleotides: 6. For the CDR3, the DNA is TGCGCCAGCAGCCACTATATGGACAGGGCCTACGAGCAGTACTTC. This encodes CASSHYMDRAYEQYF.

DNA for the CDR3: TGTGCCAGCAGCCGGGAATCAGGGGCCACCTACAATGAGCAGTTCTTC. It codes for CASSRESGATYNEQFF. The chain links TRBV7-3 to TRBJ2-1; D is possibly TRBD1 (6 bases). The V end was cut by 5 bases, the J end by 2 bases, with 16 bases between. The germline V gene has CDR1 SGHTA and CDR2 FQGTGA. CDR3 size: 16 residues.

The J gene is TRBJ2-1, the V gene TRBV29-1, with 7 positions matching TRBD2. This CDR3 region has 14 residues. Germline CDR1 is SQVTM and CDR2 is ANQGSEA. J was trimmed by 3 bases and V by 7 bases; bases with no gene match: 9. This CDR3 reads CSATKTSSYNEQFF. CDR3 DNA sequence: TGCAGCGCAACCAAGACTAGCAGCTACAATGAGCAGTTCTTC.

This chain uses TRBV6-1 with TRBJ1-1; tentative D call: TRBD1 (6 bases). This CDR3 is 15 amino acids long. V was clipped by 2 bases and J by 5 bases, with 15 bases between them. CDR1 is MNHNS, CDR2 SASEGT, per germline. CDR3 sequence: CASSEYTGLKTEAFF. In nucleotides, the CDR3 is TGTGCCAGCAGTGAATACACAGGGTTAAAAACTGAAGCTTTCTTT.

The rearrangement uses TRBV11-2 and TRBJ2-1; 9 bases align to TRBD1. The CDR3 consists of 19 residues. Germline loops: CDR1 SGHAT, CDR2 FQNNGV. With 4 bases clipped from V and 6 bases from J, the junction kept 19 bases outside the gene matches. The CDR3 region has the DNA TGTGCCAGCAGCTCATACCGGGACAGGGTTCTCTCTGGGGGCAATGAGCAGTTCTTC. Its protein product is CASSSYRDRVLSGGNEQFF.

This clone appeared a single time. The CDR3 DNA sequence: TGTGCCAGCAGCGCCCACTGGGACCCGAGGGCGGATGAGCAGTTCTTC. It is translated as CASSAHWDPRADEQFF. The chain recombines TRBV11-1 with TRBJ2-1; D tentatively fits TRBD1 or TRBD2 (5 bases each). This CDR3 has 16 residues. V was cut by 5 bases and J by 8 bases, with 22 bases left in between. CDR1 SGHAT and CDR2 FQDESV come from the germline V gene (reference sequence).

This clone ranks as medium-sized. This sequence joins TRBV18 and TRBJ2-7, with D perhaps assigned TRBD1 or TRBD2 (5 bases each). The CDR3 runs 14 residues. The V gene lost 0 bases and the J gene lost 4 bases, with 10 bases spanning the gap. Germline V gene data show CDR1 as KGHSH and CDR2 as LQKENI. CDR3 nucleotides: TGTGCCAGCTCACCACCGGGGCTAGCATACGAGCAGTACTTC. This sequence encodes CASSPPGLAYEQYF.

There are a few counts of this clone. CDR3 nucleotides: TGTGCCTGGAGTGTTGTAAGACTAGCAGATCCTGGCACGCAGTATTTT. Protein: CAWSVVRLADPGTQYF. The genes are TRBV30 and TRBJ2-3; 7 bases match TRBD2. The V and J ends lost 0 bases and 9 bases, in that order; junction bases with no gene match: 15. The germline CDR1 and CDR2 sequences are GTSNPN and SVGIG (reference sequence). This CDR3 contains 16 residues.

The CDR3 nucleotides are TGCAGCGTGCGGTACGGAGATGGCTACACCTTC. The encoded protein is CSVRYGDGYTF. V is TRBV29-1 and J is TRBJ1-2, with D hard to call. CDR1 SQVTM and CDR2 ANQGSEA come from the germline V gene. There are 11 residues in the CDR3. V dropped 6 bases and J dropped 6 bases, with 11 bases sitting between them.

The V gene is TRBV18, the J gene TRBJ2-7; 8 bases align to TRBD2. This CDR3 contains 14 residues. J was trimmed by 6 bases and V by 0 bases; bases with no gene match: 4. The germline V gene has CDR1 KGHSH and CDR2 LQKENI. In DNA form, the CDR3 reads TGTGCCAGCTCACCACCGGGACTAGTTCCCGAGCAGTACTTC. Translated, it gives CASSPPGLVPEQYF.

V gene TRBV7-9 combines with J gene TRBJ1-5; no clear D gene. Trimming stripped 7 bases from V and 7 bases from J, with 14 bases between. Germline lookup yields CDR1 SEHNR and CDR2 FQNEAQ (reference sequence). This CDR3 has 13 residues. CDR3 coding DNA: TGTGCCAGCAATAACGGGCCCTTACAGCCCCAGCATTTT. Residues: CASNNGPLQPQHF.

The chain couples TRBV14 to TRBJ2-1; D gene uncertain. V lost 5 bases and J 0 bases, leaving 11 bases between the germline ends. Germline loops: CDR1 SGHDN, CDR2 FVKESK. CDR3 size: 15 residues. The CDR3 DNA follows: TGTGCCAGCAGCTTTAGCAGGAGCTCCTACAATGAGCAGTTCTTC. Protein: CASSFSRSSYNEQFF. Based on the CDR3 plus reference TRBV14 and TRBJ2-1, the full variable domain is EAGVTQFPSHSVIEKGQTVTLRCDPISGHDNLYWYRRVMGKEIKFLLHFVKESKQDESGMPNNRFLAERTGGTYSTLKVQPAELEDSGVYFCASSFSRSSYNEQFFGPGTRLTVL.